These T cell receptor beta chains were read from a single sample in a study of shared clonotypes between healthy human individuals. Sequenced by immunoSEQ multiplex PCR; TCRdb stores in-frame clones only, minus some. The data hold roughly 2,500,000 clones, with 80% to 95% observed a single time. The sequenced sample was naive CD4+ T cells from PBMCs. The origin of the receptors is a man younger than 30 in good health. Some clones in this sample may be carry-over from other donors' samples. CDR3s leave out the opening cysteine and the closing phenylalanine or tryptophan. The size field is filled for only some rows; it gives once, few, many or a size class.

v_gene: TRBV9
j_gene: TRBJ1-2
abundance: NA
CDR3aa: ASSVGGGGYT

v_gene: TRBV30
j_gene: TRBJ1-5
abundance: few
CDR3aa: AWSVRNQPQH

v_gene: TRBV2
j_gene: TRBJ2-7
abundance: NA
CDR3aa: ASRLNRDSSYEQY

v_gene: TRBV7-8
j_gene: TRBJ2-3
abundance: NA
CDR3aa: ASSLLLGSSTDTQY

v_gene: TRBV7-9
j_gene: TRBJ1-5
abundance: NA
CDR3aa: ASSRDFNQPQH

v_gene: TRBV6-5
j_gene: TRBJ2-1
abundance: NA
CDR3aa: ASSYSRGRGNEQF

v_gene: TRBV18
j_gene: TRBJ1-4
abundance: NA
CDR3aa: ASSGRQVGGPNEKLF

v_gene: TRBV9
j_gene: TRBJ2-3
abundance: once
CDR3aa: ASSVEAGGTKQY

v_gene: TRBV6-1
j_gene: TRBJ2-3
abundance: NA
CDR3aa: ASSDIGAAGGDKTQY

v_gene: TRBV11-3
j_gene: TRBJ2-1
abundance: NA
CDR3aa: ASSLGQGTYNEQF

v_gene: TRBV11-2
j_gene: TRBJ1-2
abundance: few
CDR3aa: ASSPDGNYGYT

v_gene: TRBV28
j_gene: TRBJ2-7
abundance: NA
CDR3aa: ASRTGGEGSYEQY

v_gene: TRBV5-6
j_gene: TRBJ2-3
abundance: NA
CDR3aa: ASSQRAGDYTDTQY

v_gene: TRBV11-3
j_gene: TRBJ2-7
abundance: NA
CDR3aa: ASSPSGKTYEQY

v_gene: TRBV15
j_gene: TRBJ2-7
abundance: NA
CDR3aa: ATSRPTSGRSYEQY

v_gene: TRBV5-1
j_gene: TRBJ1-2
abundance: NA
CDR3aa: ASTQDGNYGYT

v_gene: TRBV27
j_gene: TRBJ2-6
abundance: NA
CDR3aa: ASSSISWAAGANVLT

v_gene: TRBV18
j_gene: TRBJ1-3
abundance: NA
CDR3aa: ASSQNSGNTIY

v_gene: TRBV15
j_gene: TRBJ2-1
abundance: NA
CDR3aa: ATSSRTSGNHEQF

v_gene: TRBV5-4
j_gene: TRBJ2-5
abundance: NA
CDR3aa: ASTPFPGAVQETQY

v_gene: TRBV2
j_gene: TRBJ2-1
abundance: NA
CDR3aa: ASSEERSQYNEQF

v_gene: TRBV29-1
j_gene: TRBJ2-3
abundance: few
CDR3aa: SAEVGGTSTDTQY

v_gene: TRBV5-4
j_gene: TRBJ2-7
abundance: NA
CDR3aa: ASSLPSGSYEQY

v_gene: TRBV28
j_gene: TRBJ2-7
abundance: NA
CDR3aa: ASSSSAGPTHEQY

v_gene: TRBV5-1
j_gene: TRBJ2-5
abundance: NA
CDR3aa: ASNRLAGSKETQY

v_gene: TRBV4-2
j_gene: TRBJ2-1
abundance: once
CDR3aa: ASSQAVGDNEQF

v_gene: TRBV30
j_gene: TRBJ1-1
abundance: few
CDR3aa: AWTGGGNTEAF

v_gene: TRBV5-5
j_gene: TRBJ1-3
abundance: NA
CDR3aa: ASSLESRRVDTIY

v_gene: TRBV28
j_gene: TRBJ2-7
abundance: NA
CDR3aa: ASSFVPRSWRAYEQY

v_gene: TRBV5-1
j_gene: TRBJ2-2
abundance: NA
CDR3aa: ASSRRGSGELF

v_gene: TRBV29-1
j_gene: TRBJ1-1
abundance: NA
CDR3aa: SVIVGMNTEAF

v_gene: TRBV7-2
j_gene: TRBJ2-3
abundance: NA
CDR3aa: ASSLVGTGAADTQY

v_gene: TRBV5-8
j_gene: TRBJ1-1
abundance: NA
CDR3aa: ASSFRDLGVNTEAF

v_gene: TRBV9
j_gene: TRBJ2-1
abundance: NA
CDR3aa: ASSEIGGARVEQF

v_gene: TRBV6-1
j_gene: TRBJ2-6
abundance: NA
CDR3aa: ASSSVGAGANVLT

v_gene: TRBV20-1
j_gene: TRBJ1-1
abundance: NA
CDR3aa: SARRGPEAF

v_gene: TRBV11-2
j_gene: TRBJ1-4
abundance: NA
CDR3aa: ASSFRGRPNEKLF

v_gene: TRBV29-1
j_gene: TRBJ1-2
abundance: NA
CDR3aa: SVEGRKGMDGYT

v_gene: TRBV6-5
j_gene: TRBJ2-3
abundance: NA
CDR3aa: ASSRTSQFTDTQY

v_gene: TRBV19
j_gene: TRBJ2-3
abundance: NA
CDR3aa: ASRADTSTDTQY

v_gene: TRBV30
j_gene: TRBJ2-1
abundance: NA
CDR3aa: AWSGSELALEQF

v_gene: TRBV30
j_gene: TRBJ2-7
abundance: NA
CDR3aa: AWSPDRAYEQY

v_gene: TRBV5-1
j_gene: TRBJ2-7
abundance: NA
CDR3aa: ASSSPPGQPGGYEQY

v_gene: TRBV18
j_gene: TRBJ2-1
abundance: NA
CDR3aa: ASSPESSTGYNEQF

v_gene: TRBV5-5
j_gene: TRBJ2-7
abundance: NA
CDR3aa: ASSLTEQKQYYEQY

v_gene: TRBV6-5
j_gene: TRBJ2-5
abundance: NA
CDR3aa: ASSYVRQGTQY